The 29 T cell receptor beta chains below come from one sample, sequenced in a study of T-cell memory formation after mild COVID-19. Via MiXCR, TCRdb re-called the 5' RACE reads, giving one row per CDR3 protein. The sample has roughly 120,000 distinct CDR3 sequences, about a fifth seen once. Sequenced: PBMCs or a T cell subset sorted from them (not recorded which). The receptors come from a man aged 18 to 30 who had mild COVID-19 (a few samples of this study predate the infection). Cell type and time point are not known.

The chain is built from TRBV7-9 and TRBJ2-1; TRBD1 agrees at 8 bases. Germline V gives CDR1 SEHNR, CDR2 FQNEAQ (reference sequence). The CDR3 has 16 residues. The J segment lost 4 bases and the V segment lost 5 bases, leaving 10 bases of the junction unmatched. The CDR3 bases are TGTGCCAGCAGCAGAGGGACAGGTTATGATTACAATGAGCAGTTCTTC. It is translated as CASSRGTGYDYNEQFF.

This chain joins TRBV7-2 and TRBJ2-1; the D gene is possibly TRBD2 (5 bases). Deletions cut 8 bases from V and 5 bases from J, with 19 bases between. The CDR3 length is 15 residues. Germline-derived CDR1 and CDR2 are SGHTA and FQGNSA. CDR3 sequence reads: CASVRLNGVNNEQFF. DNA for the CDR3: TGTGCCAGCGTTCGTCTCAACGGGGTCAACAATGAGCAGTTCTTC.

This clonotype occurred once. The genes are TRBV10-3 and TRBJ2-1; D is perhaps TRBD1 or TRBD2 (5 bases each). The germline V gene has CDR1 ENHRY and CDR2 SYGVKD. CDR3 size: 13 residues. V was shortened by 6 bases and J by 1 base, with 7 bases between the two germline ends. CDR3 protein: CAIRGDSYNEQFF. The CDR3 DNA sequence: TGTGCCATCAGGGGGGATTCCTACAATGAGCAGTTCTTC.

The V gene is TRBV5-1, the J gene TRBJ2-7; 8 nucleotides match TRBD1. V was pared by 4 bases and J by 3 bases, with 6 bases of the junction left unmatched. Looked up from germline, CDR1 is SGHRS and CDR2 is YFSETQ. This CDR3 region has 14 residues. The CDR3 spells CASSIRDRFYEQYF. The CDR3 nucleotides read TGCGCCAGCAGCATCCGGGACAGGTTCTACGAGCAGTACTTC.

The chain links TRBV9 to TRBJ2-5; possible D gene TRBD2, 6 bases. V gave up 0 bases and J gave up 3 bases, with 9 bases separating them. CDR1 and CDR2 (germline): SGDLS, YYNGEE. This CDR3 comprises 14 residues. This CDR3 reads CASSVDSGEETQYF. The CDR3 DNA follows: TGTGCCAGCAGCGTAGATTCGGGGGAAGAGACCCAGTACTTC.

This clonotype showed up just a few times. The DNA for the CDR3 is TGTGCCAGCAGCGTAGAACTAGCGGGGGGGCCGAGGTACAATGAGCAGTTCTTC. Protein: CASSVELAGGPRYNEQFF. The rearrangement links TRBV9 to TRBJ2-1; TRBD2 matches 13 bases. Germline V gives CDR1 SGDLS, CDR2 YYNGEE. This CDR3 is built from 18 residues. Trimming took 0 bases from V and 4 from J; bases not matched to a gene: 7.

The chain links TRBV9 to TRBJ2-3; D perhaps matches TRBD1 (6 bases). The V end lost 4 bases, the J end lost 3 bases, and 15 bases lay between the germline ends. The CDR3 is made up of 15 amino acids. The germline V gene encodes CDR1 SGDLS and CDR2 YYNGEE. CDR3 sequence reads: CASSPHRVATDTQYF. Here the CDR3 DNA reads TGTGCCAGCAGCCCCCACAGGGTTGCGACAGATACGCAGTATTTT.

The V and J genes are TRBV5-6 and TRBJ2-3, with D possibly TRBD2 on 6 matching bases. Germline CDR1 reads SGHDT; CDR2 reads YYEEEE. There are 14 residues in the CDR3. V lost 0 bases and J 9 bases, leaving 14 bases between the germline ends. The CDR3 spells CASSLARRAGTQYF. In DNA form, the CDR3 reads TGTGCCAGCAGCTTGGCCAGGCGAGCGGGCACGCAGTATTTT.

The V and J genes are TRBV7-9 and TRBJ1-2; no clear D gene. V dropped 8 bases and J dropped 2 bases, with 15 bases sitting between them. The germline V gene has CDR1 SEHNR and CDR2 FQNEAQ (reference sequence). The CDR3 covers 14 residues. The CDR3 is CASRSYDTNYGYTF. DNA of the CDR3: TGTGCCAGCCGGTCCTATGACACGAACTATGGCTACACCTTC.

Only a few counts were recorded for this clonotype. The gene calls are TRBV5-6 and TRBJ2-5; no firm D call. The CDR3 runs 12 residues. V shed 0 bases and J shed 6 bases, with 6 bases lying between them. Germline CDR1 and CDR2: SGHDT and YYEEEE. CDR3 protein: CASSLAGQTQYF. The CDR3 DNA is TGTGCCAGCAGCTTGGCGGGTCAGACCCAGTACTTC.

The rearrangement uses TRBV27 and TRBJ2-5; TRBD2 matches 7 bases. V trimming: 8 bases; J trimming: 4 bases; junction bases outside the gene matches: 10. CDR1 and CDR2 (germline): MNHEY, SMNVEV (reference sequence). This CDR3 comprises 14 residues. As DNA, the CDR3 is TGTGCCAGCTCTCGGGGCCCGGGGGGAGAGACCCAGTACTTC. Residues: CASSRGPGGETQYF.

V is TRBV7-6 and J is TRBJ2-1, with a tentative D call TRBD2 (6 bases). Trimming left V 5 bases short and J 0 bases short, with 11 bases between. Per germline, CDR1 SGHVS and CDR2 FNYEAQ. The CDR3 length is 15 residues. CDR3 in amino acids: CASSIPGSSYNEQFF. The CDR3 DNA reads TGTGCCAGCAGCATCCCCGGGAGCTCCTACAATGAGCAGTTCTTC.

This clonotype was detected only a few times. The genes are TRBV12-3 or TRBV12-4 and TRBJ1-4; 7 nucleotides agree with TRBD1. J lost 10 bases, V lost 4 bases, and 3 bases had no gene match. The CDR3 loop spans 12 amino acids. CDR3 region: CASSSDRRKLFF. For the CDR3, the DNA is TGTGCCAGCAGTTCGGACAGGCGAAAACTGTTTTTT.

This chain links TRBV10-3 with TRBJ2-5; 11 bases map to TRBD2. This CDR3 has 15 amino acids. Germline V gives CDR1 ENHRY, CDR2 SYGVKD. The trim removed 7 bases at V and 5 bases at J, leaving 9 bases unmatched. The CDR3 sequence: CAIKVGTSGWETQYF. Written as DNA, the CDR3 is TGTGCCATCAAAGTCGGGACTAGCGGTTGGGAGACCCAGTACTTC.

The chain links TRBV20-1 to TRBJ2-1; a weak D match, TRBD2 (5 bases). The CDR3 is 15 amino acids. Deletions cut 6 bases from V and 2 bases from J, with 17 bases between. CDR1 DFQATT and CDR2 SNEGSKA come from the germline V gene (reference sequence). The CDR3 DNA reads as TGCAGTGCCTCCGGGGTGGGCCTGGCCTACAATGAGCAGTTCTTC. Translating it yields CSASGVGLAYNEQFF.

This clonotype appeared a few times. The CDR3 nucleotides are TGTGCCAGCAGCTTAGACGGCGTACCTGGAAACACCATATATTTT. This encodes CASSLDGVPGNTIYF. The rearrangement links TRBV7-6 to TRBJ1-3, with D hard to call. This CDR3 has 15 amino acids. V was cut by 1 base and J by 2 bases, with 9 bases left in between. Per the germline V gene, CDR1 is SGHVS and CDR2 is FNYEAQ.

The gene calls are TRBV11-2 and TRBJ2-4, with TRBD2 identical over 10 bases. The V gene's germline CDR1 is SGHAT and CDR2 FQNNGV. The junction had 3 bases not matched to a gene; V was cut back by 2 bases and J by 5 bases. There are 15 residues in the CDR3. CDR3 DNA: TGTGCCAGCAGCTTACTAGCGGGGGACGAAAACATTCAGTACTTC. It translates to CASSLLAGDENIQYF.

This clonotype was counted only a few times. The CDR3 DNA is TGTGCCAGCAGCTTAGGCAACGGGGGGGCCGACTACAATGAGCAGTTCTTC. Encoded protein: CASSLGNGGADYNEQFF. V is TRBV11-2 and J is TRBJ2-1, with 8 positions matching TRBD2. The CDR3 is 17 amino acids. Germline trimming cut 1 base from V and 3 bases from J; bases unmatched to any gene: 8. Per germline, CDR1 SGHAT and CDR2 FQNNGV.

The V and J genes are TRBV9 and TRBJ2-7; maybe TRBD1 (5 bases). Germline CDR1 SGDLS, CDR2 YYNGEE. The CDR3 is 13 residues long. Trimming removed 0 bases at V and 5 bases at J, with 9 bases between. CDR3 bases: TGTGCCAGCAGCGTAGCAGGCAGGGACGAGCAGTACTTC. It yields the protein CASSVAGRDEQYF.

This clonotype was counted a few times. The rearrangement links TRBV10-3 to TRBJ1-1, with unresolved D. Trimming pared 5 bases from V and 6 bases from J, leaving 16 bases between. This CDR3 has 14 residues. CDR1 and CDR2 (germline): ENHRY, SYGVKD. This chain's CDR3 is CAISYGREGPEAFF. In nucleotides, the CDR3 is TGTGCCATCAGTTACGGGCGGGAAGGGCCTGAAGCTTTCTTT.

This clonotype was detected only a few times. The chain couples TRBV12-3 or TRBV12-4 to TRBJ2-5, with 7 bases matching TRBD1. This CDR3 contains 12 residues. Trimming removed 5 bases from V and 4 bases from J; junction bases left unmatched: 1. CDR3 sequence reads: CASSTGVETQYF. CDR3 sequence (DNA): TGTGCCAGCAGTACAGGGGTAGAGACCCAGTACTTC.

The chain employs TRBV6-5 and TRBJ2-7; the D gene could be TRBD1 or TRBD2 (5 bases each). Per the germline V gene, CDR1 is MNHEY and CDR2 is SVGAGI. This CDR3 comprises 15 residues. V gave up 7 bases and J gave up 3 bases, with 19 bases separating them. The CDR3 nucleotides read TGTGCCAGCAAACCTCAGCCGGGACGGAACTACGAGCAGTACTTC. It specifies CASKPQPGRNYEQYF.

J is TRBJ1-3 and V is TRBV15; D is possibly TRBD1 (6 bases). The CDR3 consists of 15 residues. Germline V gene lookup returns CDR1 LNHNV and CDR2 YYDKDF (reference sequence). Trimming took 3 bases from V and 0 from J, leaving 9 bases between them. In DNA, the CDR3 is TGTGCCACCAGCAGGGCAGGGGACTCTGGAAACACCATATATTTT. It yields the protein CATSRAGDSGNTIYF.

The V call is TRBV12-3 or TRBV12-4, the J call TRBJ2-2; D remains unclear. V was clipped by 5 bases and J by 4 bases, with 8 bases between them. The CDR3 sequence is 13 residues long. The CDR3 reads CASSPLLTGELFF. The CDR3 bases are TGTGCCAGCAGTCCCCTTCTCACCGGGGAGCTGTTTTTT.

Here the CDR3 reads CASSLGQTEAFF. The CDR3, as DNA: TGCGCCAGCAGCTTGGGGCAGACTGAAGCTTTCTTT. The V gene is TRBV5-1, the J gene TRBJ1-1; D uncertain. CDR1 is SGHRS and CDR2 is YFSETQ in the germline V gene. V lost 0 bases and J 5 bases, leaving 5 bases between the germline ends. The CDR3 length is 12 residues.

The CDR3 loop reads CASSNSNQPQHF. The CDR3 DNA reads as TGTGCCAGTAGTAATAGCAATCAGCCCCAGCATTTT. The chain couples TRBV19 to TRBJ1-5, with D unresolved. The length of the CDR3 is 12 residues. V lost 4 bases, J lost 0 bases, and 1 base lay in between. CDR1 and CDR2 (germline): LNHDA, SQIVND (reference sequence). The entire variable domain, with the rest obtained from reference TRBV19 and TRBJ1-5, is as follows: DGGITQSPKYLFRKEGQNVTLSCEQNLNHDAMYWYRQDPGQGLRLIYYSQIVNDFQKGDIAEGYSVSREKKESFPLTVTSAQKNPTAFYLCASSNSNQPQHFGDGTRLSIL.

This clonotype was detected only a few times. The genes are TRBV4-2 and TRBJ1-1; D gene ambiguous. The germline V gene encodes CDR1 LGHNA and CDR2 YNFKEQ. The CDR3 runs to 14 residues. Trimming left V 1 base short and J 1 base short, with 7 bases between. CDR3 coding DNA: TGTGCCAGCAGCCAAGCGGTCGAGAACACTGAAGCTTTCTTT. It specifies CASSQAVENTEAFF.

The chain couples TRBV28 to TRBJ2-3; tentatively, D is TRBD1 or TRBD2 (5 bases each). Trimming shortened V by 1 base and J by 5 bases, and 13 bases separated the two germline ends. There are 15 residues in the CDR3. CDR1 is MDHEN and CDR2 is SYDVKM in the germline V gene. The CDR3 bases are TGTGCCAGCAGTTTATTACGGGGCCGCATAGATACGCAGTATTTT. The encoded protein is CASSLLRGRIDTQYF. The full variable domain, with the rest looked up from reference TRBV28 and TRBJ2-3, is DVKVTQSSRYLVKRTGEKVFLECVQDMDHENMFWYRQDPGLGLRLIYFSYDVKMKEKGDIPEGYSVSREKKERFSLILESASTNQTSMYLCASSLLRGRIDTQYFGPGTRLTVL.

This clonotype has a handful of counts. The gene calls are TRBV6-2 or TRBV6-3 and TRBJ1-1; tentative D call: TRBD1 (6 bases). The CDR3 spans 16 residues. V dropped 2 bases and J dropped 0 bases, with 13 bases sitting between them. The germline CDR1 and CDR2 sequences are MNHEY and SVGEGT. CDR3 sequence (DNA): TGTGCCAGCAGTTACGGACAGACTACCATGAACACTGAAGCTTTCTTT. It yields the protein CASSYGQTTMNTEAFF.